This entry concerns a single T cell receptor (beta chain). Antigen unknown. These data originate in a study of cytomegalovirus exposure and HLA in healthy donors. Overall study results and limits: Per a later analysis, HLA-associated TCR beta chains showed more clonal expansion than other, equally common TCR beta chains.

With 60 Vbeta and 13 Jbeta primers, the PCR was carried out. This table comes from immunoSEQ multiplex PCR, and its TCRdb copy is limited to in-frame clones, with some not included. Of some 120,000 clones in the sample, around 80% were seen once. This clonotype was sampled from a man aged 25-45 years in good health and CMV-seropositive. Sequencing was carried out using PBMCs.

This CDR3 reads CASLGMTSRVREQYF. The CDR3 DNA reads TGTGCCAGCTTGGGAATGACTAGCAGAGTACGTGAGCAGTACTTC. The V gene is TRBV6-1, the J gene TRBJ2-7; 7 bases line up with TRBD2. Germline V lookup: CDR1 MNHNS, CDR2 SASEGT. The V segment lost 8 bases and the J segment 7 bases; nucleotides outside the gene matches: 17. The CDR3 length is 15 residues.